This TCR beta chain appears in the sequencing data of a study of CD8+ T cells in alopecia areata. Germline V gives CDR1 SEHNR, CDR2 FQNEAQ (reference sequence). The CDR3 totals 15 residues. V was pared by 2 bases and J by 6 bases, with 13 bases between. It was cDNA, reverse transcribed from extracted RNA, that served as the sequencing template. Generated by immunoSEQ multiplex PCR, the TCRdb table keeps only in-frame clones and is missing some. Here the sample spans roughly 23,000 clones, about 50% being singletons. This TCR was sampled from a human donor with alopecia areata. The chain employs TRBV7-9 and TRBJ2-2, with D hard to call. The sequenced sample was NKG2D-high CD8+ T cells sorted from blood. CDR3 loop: CASSLPLRWSGELFF. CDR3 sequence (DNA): TGTGCCAGCAGCTTACCCCTAAGGTGGTCCGGGGAGCTGTTTTTT.